This record covers a single T cell receptor beta chain. This sample was included in a study of blood T cell repertoires in COVID-19. Study summary: Sites in the United States, Italy and Spain provided acute and convalescent COVID-19 samples. The cDNA or gDNA used as material had been derived from T cells, B-cell-depleted T cells, or PBMCs.

Germline V lookup: CDR1 MRHNA, CDR2 SNTAGT. Deletions cut 0 bases from V and 0 bases from J, with 11 bases between. This CDR3 has 16 amino acids. The authors' processing: Estimates of nucleated cell counts were drawn from the amplification of reference gene primers. Data came from immunoSEQ multiplex PCR; TCRdb stores just in-frame clones and leaves some out. Clone size and the V and J calls come from that table; the DNA yielded D and trimming. The sample lists about 190,000 clones; 80% to 90% were seen once. The sample was peripheral blood. The receptor was derived from a man between 65 and 85 years old with active or convalescent COVID-19. This chain connects TRBV6-4 to TRBJ1-1, with TRBD1 as a possible D gene (6 bases). CDR3 sequence reads: CASSDSRTALNTEAFF. In DNA, the CDR3 is TGTGCCAGCAGTGACTCAAGGACAGCCCTGAACACTGAAGCTTTCTTT.